The 16 T cell receptor beta chains listed next were all sequenced from one sample in a study of OX40 agonist ivuxolimab in advanced cancers. Generated by immunoSEQ multiplex PCR, the TCRdb table keeps only in-frame clones and is missing some. The table has tens of thousands of clones, around nine tenths seen once. The sample consisted of CD4+ or CD8+ T cells sorted from blood, taken in a trial of the OX40 agonist ivuxolimab. The origin of the receptors is an adult with an advanced solid tumor such as melanoma, head and neck, liver or kidney cancer.

The rearrangement links TRBV6-5 to TRBJ2-5; D assignment may be TRBD1 or TRBD2 (5 bases each). V was pared by 11 bases and J by 7 bases, with 23 bases between. The CDR3 sequence is 14 residues long. Germline assignment: CDR1 MNHEY and CDR2 SVGAGI. The DNA for the CDR3 is TGTGCCGCTGGCCAGGCCCCCCCGAGGGGGACCCAGTACTTC. As protein: CAAGQAPPRGTQYF.

The V call is TRBV11-3, the J call TRBJ1-1, with D hard to call. The germline CDR1 and CDR2 sequences are SGHNT and YENEEA. The CDR3 is 13 amino acids. Trimming pared 0 bases from V and 9 bases from J, leaving 11 bases between. CDR3 region: CASSLDIQRQAFF. Written as DNA, the CDR3 is TGTGCCAGCAGCTTAGACATACAGCGGCAAGCTTTCTTT. Drawing the rest from reference TRBV11-3 and TRBJ1-1, the complete variable domain is EAGVVQSPRYKIIEKKQPVAFWCNPISGHNTLYWYLQNLGQGPELLIRYENEEAVDDSQLPKDRFSAERLKGVDSTLKIQPAELGDSAVYLCASSLDIQRQAFFGQGTRLTVV.

The chain is built from TRBV28 and TRBJ2-5, with D perhaps given as TRBD1 or TRBD2 (6 bases each). Germline values: CDR1 MDHEN, CDR2 SYDVKM. V lost 6 bases and J lost 4, with 15 bases in between. The CDR3 is 14 residues long. The CDR3 sequence: CASSRRGALETQYF. As DNA, the CDR3 is TGTGCCAGCAGCCGGAGGGGGGCTTTAGAGACCCAGTACTTC.

CDR3 residues: CASSLERDYSQETQYF. CDR3 nucleotide sequence: TGTGCCAGCAGCTTAGAACGGGACTATTCCCAAGAGACCCAGTACTTC. This chain connects TRBV7-9 to TRBJ2-5; the match to TRBD2 covers 7 bases. J lost 1 base, V lost 1 base, and 6 bases had no gene match. Germline assignment: CDR1 SEHNR and CDR2 FQNEAQ (reference sequence). The CDR3 extends over 16 amino acids.

The chain combines TRBV7-8 with TRBJ2-1, with TRBD2 matching over 10 bases. The CDR3 is made up of 17 amino acids. Trimming took 3 bases from V and 5 from J; bases not matched to a gene: 10. In germline, CDR1 is SGHVS, CDR2 FQNEAQ. CDR3: CASSFPQAGGPDNEQFF. As DNA, the CDR3 is TGTGCCAGCAGCTTCCCCCAAGCGGGAGGGCCAGACAATGAGCAGTTCTTC.

The chain links TRBV6-1 to TRBJ1-6; 9 bases match TRBD1. From germline, CDR1 is MNHNS and CDR2 SASEGT. J lost 6 bases, V lost 7 bases, and 7 bases had no gene match. The CDR3 extends over 15 amino acids. CDR3 bases: TGTGCCAGCAAGGTGGGACAGGGACCTAATTCACCCCTCCACTTT. Its protein is CASKVGQGPNSPLHF.

This clone was recorded once. The chain joins TRBV6-5 to TRBJ2-7; tentative D call: TRBD1 (6 bases). CDR3 length: 12 amino acids. From germline, CDR1 is MNHEY and CDR2 SVGAGI. Trimming pared 2 bases from V and 5 bases from J, leaving 7 bases between. The CDR3 here is CASSYGQNEQYF. DNA for the CDR3: TGTGCCAGCAGTTACGGACAGAACGAGCAGTACTTC.

This clone was seen once. The J gene is TRBJ2-7, the V gene TRBV5-6, with D maybe TRBD1 (7 bases). V was pared by 4 bases and J by 3 bases, with 17 bases between. Germline CDR1 and CDR2: SGHDT and YYEEEE. This CDR3 has 15 residues. CDR3 sequence: CASSLTTGTDYEQYF. In DNA, the CDR3 is TGTGCCAGCAGCCTCACGACAGGGACTGACTACGAGCAGTACTTC. The full variable domain, in which reference TRBV5-6 and TRBJ2-7 provide the parts outside the CDR3, is DAGVTQSPTHLIKTRGQQVTLRCSPKSGHDTVSWYQQALGQGPQFIFQYYEEEERQRGNFPDRFSGHQFPNYSSELNVNALLLGDSALYLCASSLTTGTDYEQYFGPGTRLTVT.

The DNA for the CDR3 is TGTGCCAGCAGTCCGTCGGCCGGGACAGGGGCGGAAGAGCAGTACTTC. Protein sequence: CASSPSAGTGAEEQYF. The rearrangement joins TRBV27 to TRBJ2-7; 10 bases map to TRBD1. The CDR3 is 16 amino acids. Germline V gene sequence: CDR1 MNHEY, CDR2 SMNVEV (reference sequence). V dropped 5 bases and J dropped 7; count of bases not matched to a gene: 14.

The gene calls are TRBV12-5 and TRBJ2-3; a weak D match, TRBD2 (6 bases). Trimming cost V 1 base and J 0 bases, with 8 bases left between them. The CDR3 contains 15 residues. Per germline, CDR1 LGHNT and CDR2 FRNRAP. DNA of the CDR3: TGTGCTAGTGGTTTGGGCGGGATAAGCACAGATACGCAGTATTTT. It specifies CASGLGGISTDTQYF.

This clone appeared a single time. The rearrangement joins TRBV13 to TRBJ2-7; 12 bases map to TRBD2. J lost 3 bases, V lost 5 bases, and 2 bases had no gene match. Germline CDR1 and CDR2: PRHDT and FYEKMQ (reference sequence). This CDR3 comprises 14 residues. CDR3 amino acids: CASSLAGGHYEQYF. CDR3 nucleotide sequence: TGTGCCAGCAGCCTAGCGGGGGGGCACTACGAGCAGTACTTC.

As to this clone: The junction shows a germline mismatch at one end, possibly a read error. The rearrangement uses TRBV4-1 and TRBJ1-1; no reliable D call. This CDR3 region has 12 residues. Germline loops: CDR1 MGHRA, CDR2 YSYEKL. The CDR3 sequence: CASSPGNAEAFF. CDR3 sequence (DNA): TGCGCCAGCAGCCCGGGGAACGCTGAAGCTTTCTTT.

This chain connects TRBV19 to TRBJ2-1, with TRBD1 as a possible D gene (5 bases). V shed 10 bases and J shed 5 bases, with 9 bases lying between them. The CDR3 spans 11 residues. Germline CDR1 reads LNHDA; CDR2 reads SQIVND (reference sequence). The CDR3 region is CAIEGDNEQFF. Here the CDR3 DNA reads TGTGCCATCGAAGGGGACAATGAGCAGTTCTTC. The entire variable domain, with the rest obtained from reference TRBV19 and TRBJ2-1, is as follows: DGGITQSPKYLFRKEGQNVTLSCEQNLNHDAMYWYRQDPGQGLRLIYYSQIVNDFQKGDIAEGYSVSREKKESFPLTVTSAQKNPTAFYLCAIEGDNEQFFGPGTRLTVL.

The chain joins TRBV7-6 to TRBJ2-7, with 7 bases aligning to TRBD2. J gave up 1 base and V 4 bases, and 4 bases lay outside the gene matches. The CDR3 runs to 14 residues. Germline V gene lookup returns CDR1 SGHVS and CDR2 FNYEAQ. The DNA for the CDR3 is TGTGCCAGCAGCTCTCTAGCGGCGTCCTACGAGCAGTACTTC. Protein product: CASSSLAASYEQYF.

V and J are TRBV7-6 and TRBJ2-7, with D maybe TRBD2 (6 bases). This CDR3 comprises 12 residues. Germline CDR1 and CDR2: SGHVS and FNYEAQ. The V gene lost 5 bases and the J gene lost 6 bases, with 11 bases spanning the gap. This CDR3 reads CASSMGGGEQYF. The CDR3 bases are TGTGCCAGCAGCATGGGAGGCGGCGAGCAGTACTTC.

This chain joins TRBV2 and TRBJ2-3, with TRBD1 as a possible D gene (5 bases). Trimming took off 7 bases at V and 0 bases at J, with 11 bases between the two ends. The CDR3 is 14 residues long. In germline, CDR1 is SNHLY, CDR2 FYNNEI. The CDR3 DNA reads as TGTGCCAGCACCGGACAACCTAGCACAGATACGCAGTATTTT. Translating it yields CASTGQPSTDTQYF.